This note documents a single T cell receptor beta chain sequence. The antigen remains undetermined. Investigators profiled TCR beta VDJ and CDR3 from genomic DNA template. MiXCR, applied by TCRdb to the reads, yields one record per CDR3 protein. The table records 180,000 or so distinct CDR3 sequences, 40% to 55% of them present only once. This record comes from a study of CD8+CD57+ T cells in acquired aplastic anemia. Study summary: Yields of DNA that came from sorted CD4+ and CD8+ cells averaged roughly 3.2 ug. As sequenced from healthy donors, CD4+ cells averaged about 10.8 million reads. General study results and limits: Controls and patients did not differ significantly in CD8+ Simpson's diversity. Sharing between patients and controls was observed for roughly 29 CD8+ CDR3 sequences.

The sample taken for sequencing was sorted CD4+, CD8+, or CD8+CD57+ T cells (not recorded which) from PBMCs. The origin of this receptor is a human donor in good health.

The CDR3 loop is CSVLGTGLGLNYGYTF. DNA for the CDR3: TGCAGCGTCCTAGGGACAGGTTTGGGACTTAACTATGGCTACACCTTC. The gene calls are TRBV29-1 and TRBJ1-2; 8 bases are shared with TRBD1. V shed 6 bases and J 1 base; nucleotides not matched to a gene: 13. The CDR3 loop spans 16 amino acids. Germline V gene sequence: CDR1 SQVTM, CDR2 ANQGSEA.